The 10 T cell receptor beta chains reported below all come from one sample, sequenced in a study of OX40 agonist ivuxolimab in advanced cancers. TCRdb's copy holds only in-frame clones and misses some; the assay was immunoSEQ multiplex PCR. The sample lists roughly 60,000 clones; approximately 92% were seen once. Sample: CD4+ or CD8+ T cells sorted from blood, taken in a trial of the OX40 agonist ivuxolimab. Every receptor here comes from an adult with an advanced solid tumor such as melanoma, head and neck, liver or kidney cancer.

This chain joins TRBV21-1 and TRBJ1-6; the listed D gene, TRBD1, was not tested against the DNA. TRBV21-1 is classified as a pseudogene. The CDR3 is 17 residues long. CDR3 residues: CASSKRQGSSYNSPLHF. In nucleotides, the CDR3 is TGTGCCAGCAGCAAAAGACAGGGAAGCTCCTATAATTCACCCCTCCACTTT.

CDR3 bases: TGTGCCAGCTCGGCATCGGGAGTGCTGACCTACGAGCAGTACTTC. Translating it yields CASSASGVLTYEQYF. The rearrangement uses TRBV27 and TRBJ2-7; D possibly corresponds to TRBD2 (6 bases). Germline CDR1 is MNHEY and CDR2 is SMNVEV (reference sequence). Trimming stripped 8 bases from V and 2 bases from J, with 19 bases between. The CDR3 runs 15 residues.

The chain is built from TRBV30 and TRBJ2-2; no definite D call. Germline V gene lookup returns CDR1 GTSNPN and CDR2 SVGIG (reference sequence). Trimming took off 0 bases at V and 6 bases at J, with 8 bases between the two ends. The CDR3 consists of 13 residues. CDR3 in amino acids: CAWSVVSPGELFF. DNA of the CDR3: TGTGCCTGGAGTGTAGTGTCTCCCGGGGAGCTGTTTTTT.

The chain carries TRBV19 and TRBJ2-1; 8 nucleotides agree with TRBD2. V gave up 7 bases and J gave up 2 bases; unmatched junction bases: 13. There are 17 residues in the CDR3. CDR1 and CDR2 (germline): LNHDA, SQIVND (reference sequence). The CDR3 nucleotides are TGTGCCAGTACCCCTGGCCCTGAAGCGGGGGCCTACAATGAGCAGTTCTTC. This gives the protein CASTPGPEAGAYNEQFF.

The sample holds a few counts of this clone. V is TRBV27 and J is TRBJ1-4, with D possibly TRBD1 on 5 matching bases. Germline V gene data show CDR1 as MNHEY and CDR2 as SMNVEV (reference sequence). V dropped 8 bases and J dropped 5 bases, with 15 bases sitting between them. The CDR3 has 14 amino acids. The CDR3 spells CASARRGKNEKLFF. The CDR3 DNA reads as TGTGCCAGCGCTCGTCGGGGGAAGAATGAAAAACTGTTTTTT.

The chain couples TRBV9 to TRBJ2-3; 9 nucleotides line up with TRBD2. CDR1 is SGDLS, CDR2 YYNGEE, per germline. This CDR3 comprises 15 residues. Trimming took 5 bases from V and 2 from J; bases not matched to a gene: 6. The CDR3 spells CASSSGSSFTDTQYF. The CDR3 nucleotides read TGTGCCAGCAGTAGCGGGAGTAGTTTCACAGATACGCAGTATTTT.

The chain employs TRBV9 and TRBJ1-6, with a possible D match to TRBD1 (5 bases). The CDR3 loop spans 16 amino acids. Trimming shortened V by 3 bases and J by 0 bases, and 10 bases separated the two germline ends. CDR1 and CDR2 from the germline V gene are SGDLS and YYNGEE. CDR3 coding DNA: TGTGCCAGCAGCGCCTGGGACGGCTCCTATAATTCACCCCTCCACTTT. Its translation: CASSAWDGSYNSPLHF.

The rearrangement joins TRBV27 to TRBJ2-1; D unclear. Germline CDR1 and CDR2: MNHEY and SMNVEV (reference sequence). The CDR3 spans 14 residues. With 4 bases removed from V and 3 bases from J, the gap between germline ends came to 10 bases. CDR3 sequence: CASSSQRIYNEQFF. The CDR3 DNA follows: TGTGCCAGCAGTTCCCAGAGGATCTACAATGAGCAGTTCTTC.

V and J are TRBV2 and TRBJ1-1; D is unresolved. Germline CDR1 SNHLY, CDR2 FYNNEI. Trimming stripped 6 bases from V and 1 base from J, with 12 bases between. This CDR3 has 14 residues. The DNA of the CDR3 is TGTGCCAGCAGACCGACCCACTGGAACACTGAAGCTTTCTTT. As protein: CASRPTHWNTEAFF.

This clone was seen once. The chain joins TRBV4-1 to TRBJ2-2; the D call may be TRBD1 or TRBD2 (5 bases each). The CDR3 is made up of 15 amino acids. Germline V gene lookup returns CDR1 MGHRA and CDR2 YSYEKL. The ends were cut back, 2 bases at V and 6 bases at J, with 13 bases in the middle. The CDR3, as DNA: TGCGCCAGCAGCCAACTGGGGACGGGGTCCGGGGAGCTGTTTTTT. It is translated as CASSQLGTGSGELFF.